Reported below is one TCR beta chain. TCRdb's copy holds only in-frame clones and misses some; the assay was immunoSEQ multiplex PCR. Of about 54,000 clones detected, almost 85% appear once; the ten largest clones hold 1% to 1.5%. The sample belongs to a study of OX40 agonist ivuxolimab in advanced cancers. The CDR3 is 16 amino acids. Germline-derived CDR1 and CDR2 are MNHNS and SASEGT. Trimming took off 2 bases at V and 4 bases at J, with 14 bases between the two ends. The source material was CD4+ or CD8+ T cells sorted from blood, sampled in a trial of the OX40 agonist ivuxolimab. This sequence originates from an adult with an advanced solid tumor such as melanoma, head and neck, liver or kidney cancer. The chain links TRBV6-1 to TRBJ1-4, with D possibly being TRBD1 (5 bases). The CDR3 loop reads CASSEPLRGGNEKLFF. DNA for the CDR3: TGTGCCAGCAGTGAACCTCTAAGGGGAGGTAATGAAAAACTGTTTTTT.